The 28 T cell receptor beta chains in this list originate from one sample, sequenced in a study of CD8 T cells in Susac syndrome. When the RNA was reverse transcribed, random hexamers were used with an input of roughly 0.45 to 1 ug. TCRdb redid the calling of the immunoSEQ multiplex PCR reads with MiXCR, one entry per CDR3 protein. The sample carries more than 95,000 distinct CDR3 sequences, 90% to 95% recorded once. Sequencing was done on a sample of CD8+ T cells from PBMCs. Receptors originate from a human donor with Susac syndrome.

The V and J genes are TRBV7-2 and TRBJ2-5; 16 nucleotides agree with TRBD2. Germline V CDR1 and CDR2: SGHTA, FQGNSA. V was pared by 3 bases and J by 5 bases, with 9 bases of the junction left unmatched. The CDR3 sequence is 18 residues long. The CDR3 nucleotides are TGTGCCAGCAGCTTGGGACTAGCGGGAGGGCCCTCATGGGAGACCCAGTACTTC. Protein: CASSLGLAGGPSWETQYF.

The rearrangement links TRBV12-3 or TRBV12-4 to TRBJ1-1; D possibly corresponds to TRBD1 (6 bases). CDR3 size: 14 residues. Trimming cost V 3 bases and J 5 bases, with 13 bases left between them. CDR3 region: CASSFVGRGTEAFF. The CDR3, as DNA: TGTGCCAGCAGTTTTGTGGGCAGGGGAACTGAAGCTTTCTTT.

This chain uses TRBV15 with TRBJ2-7; 7 positions match TRBD2. V shed 0 bases and J 6 bases; nucleotides not matched to a gene: 5. The germline V gene has CDR1 LNHNV and CDR2 YYDKDF (reference sequence). The CDR3 sequence is 14 residues long. CDR3 in amino acids: CATSRDREAGEQYF. CDR3 bases: TGTGCCACCAGCAGAGATCGGGAGGCCGGCGAGCAGTACTTC.

The J gene is TRBJ2-1, the V gene TRBV12-3 or TRBV12-4, with a weak D call TRBD1 (7 bases). CDR3 length: 20 amino acids. Trimming took 4 bases from V and 0 from J, leaving 25 bases between them. The CDR3 nucleotides are TGTGCCAGCAGTTCCCCACACAGGGGACTCAGACTGAGCTCCTACAATGAGCAGTTCTTC. Its protein is CASSSPHRGLRLSSYNEQFF.

This sequence joins TRBV7-3 and TRBJ2-1; 8 bases agree with TRBD2. CDR3 length: 17 residues. Germline CDR1 SGHTA, CDR2 FQGTGA. The ends lost 2 bases at V and 6 bases at J; junction bases unmatched: 12. CDR3 protein: CASSLRVSGLAGNEQFF. The CDR3, as DNA: TGTGCCAGCAGCTTACGAGTTTCAGGGCTAGCGGGCAATGAGCAGTTCTTC.

This clonotype was counted once. The chain employs TRBV20-1 and TRBJ1-2, with D possibly being TRBD1 (5 bases). Germline V gene sequence: CDR1 DFQATT, CDR2 SNEGSKA (reference sequence). The CDR3 contains 14 residues. V was trimmed by 1 base and J by 4 bases, leaving 13 bases between them. The CDR3 spells CSARVAGPIYGYTF. The CDR3 DNA follows: TGCAGTGCTAGAGTTGCGGGACCGATCTATGGCTACACCTTC.

CDR3 DNA: TGTGCCAGCAGCCAAGATTTGGCAACCGCCGAGCAGTACTTC. Its protein is CASSQDLATAEQYF. V and J are TRBV4-2 and TRBJ2-7, with D hard to call. The CDR3 length is 14 residues. Germline loops: CDR1 LGHNA, CDR2 YNFKEQ. V was shortened by 0 bases and J by 6 bases, with 12 bases between the two germline ends.

This clonotype has only one observation. This chain uses TRBV6-5 with TRBJ2-1; tentatively, D is TRBD1 or TRBD2 (5 bases each). Trimming cost V 5 bases and J 13 bases, with 21 bases left between them. The germline CDR1 and CDR2 sequences are MNHEY and SVGAGI. The CDR3 loop spans 14 amino acids. The CDR3 DNA reads as TGTGCCAGCAGTCCCCGGGACCCGTACTATGGTCAGTTCTTC. Amino acids: CASSPRDPYYGQFF.

This clonotype has a single count. The rearrangement joins TRBV20-1 to TRBJ1-1, with D possibly being TRBD1 (5 bases). Germline CDR1 is DFQATT and CDR2 is SNEGSKA (reference sequence). This CDR3 is built from 13 residues. V was trimmed by 0 bases and J by 3 bases, leaving 8 bases between them. This chain's CDR3 is CSAREIRDTEAFF. In DNA form, the CDR3 reads TGCAGTGCTAGAGAAATCAGGGACACTGAAGCTTTCTTT.

V is TRBV6-1 and J is TRBJ1-1, with D tentatively TRBD1 (6 bases). This CDR3 has 14 amino acids. The V gene's germline CDR1 is MNHNS and CDR2 SASEGT. Trimming removed 2 bases at V and 5 bases at J, with 12 bases between. In nucleotides, the CDR3 is TGTGCCAGCAGTGAATCTGGGGGCTGGACTGAAGCTTTCTTT. This sequence encodes CASSESGGWTEAFF.

This clonotype was picked up one time. The chain joins TRBV5-7 to TRBJ1-2, with TRBD1 matching 8 bases. TRBV5-7 is an ORF; its function is uncertain. V shed 4 bases, J shed 5 bases, and the junction held 7 bases outside the gene matches. CDR3 size: 14 residues. This CDR3 is CASSRRGHCYGYTF. For the CDR3, the DNA is TGTGCCAGCAGCCGCAGGGGGCACTGTTATGGCTACACCTTC.

The CDR3 sequence: CASSPGAGNILYEQYF. CDR3 nucleotides: TGTGCCAGCAGCCCGGGTGCGGGGAATATCCTCTACGAGCAGTACTTC. This sequence joins TRBV27 and TRBJ2-7; D might be TRBD2 (6 bases). The CDR3 has 16 amino acids. The V gene's germline CDR1 is MNHEY and CDR2 SMNVEV (reference sequence). Deletions cut 6 bases from V and 3 bases from J, with 21 bases between.

The chain uses TRBV4-1 and TRBJ1-1; D perhaps matches TRBD1 (5 bases). The CDR3 contains 11 residues. The V gene's germline CDR1 is MGHRA and CDR2 YSYEKL. The V end lost 0 bases, the J end lost 11 bases, and 7 bases lay between the germline ends. CDR3 nucleotide sequence: TGCGCCAGCAGCCAAGACAGGGACGCTTTCTTT. It translates to CASSQDRDAFF.

The CDR3 here is CASSASSGSPFNEQFF. CDR3 nucleotides: TGTGCCAGCAGCGCGAGTAGCGGGAGCCCTTTCAATGAGCAGTTCTTC. This chain uses TRBV9 with TRBJ2-1; 9 bases fit TRBD2. Germline V CDR1 and CDR2: SGDLS, YYNGEE. The CDR3 extends over 16 amino acids. V shed 3 bases, J shed 6 bases, and the junction held 10 bases outside the gene matches.

The gene calls are TRBV9 and TRBJ2-5, with D hard to call. The CDR3 consists of 15 residues. Germline CDR1 SGDLS, CDR2 YYNGEE. V gave up 0 bases and J gave up 0 bases, with 9 bases separating them. CDR3 DNA sequence: TGTGCCAGCAGCGTAGGGGGAACGGACCAAGAGACCCAGTACTTC. As protein: CASSVGGTDQETQYF.

The chain has TRBV7-9 and TRBJ2-5; 7 nucleotides line up with TRBD2. Losses at the gene ends were 5 bases for V and 2 bases for J; bases not matched to a gene: 11. The CDR3 has 16 residues. In germline, CDR1 is SEHNR, CDR2 FQNEAQ (reference sequence). CDR3 nucleotide sequence: TGTGCCAGCAGCCCGGGCCGACTAGCATGGCAAGAGACCCAGTACTTC. Its protein is CASSPGRLAWQETQYF.

The V call is TRBV28, the J call TRBJ2-6; the D call may be TRBD1 or TRBD2 (5 bases each). V was trimmed by 7 bases and J by 0 bases, leaving 13 bases between them. This CDR3 contains 16 residues. Germline lookup yields CDR1 MDHEN and CDR2 SYDVKM. CDR3 protein: CASTGGHISGANVLTF. The CDR3 DNA follows: TGTGCCAGCACTGGGGGTCACATCTCTGGGGCCAACGTCCTGACTTTC.

The genes are TRBV10-3 and TRBJ1-2; possibly TRBD1 for D (6 bases). Trimming took 2 bases from V and 6 from J, leaving 13 bases between them. CDR3 length: 14 residues. Germline V gives CDR1 ENHRY, CDR2 SYGVKD. The CDR3 spells CAISEGTGIDGYTF. CDR3 bases: TGTGCCATCAGTGAGGGTACAGGGATCGATGGCTACACCTTC.

CDR3 amino acids: CASSLGTDGYTF. CDR3 DNA: TGCGCCAGCAGCCTAGGGACAGATGGCTACACCTTC. The J gene is TRBJ1-2, the V gene TRBV5-1, with TRBD1 identical over 7 bases. The CDR3 runs to 12 residues. Trimming at V came to 4 bases and at J to 6 bases, leaving 3 bases not matched to a gene. Germline CDR1 and CDR2: SGHRS and YFSETQ. Based on the CDR3 plus reference TRBV5-1 and TRBJ1-2, the full variable domain is KAGVTQTPRYLIKTRGQQVTLSCSPISGHRSVSWYQQTPGQGLQFLFEYFSETQRNKGNFPGRFSGRQFSNSRSEMNVSTLELGDSALYLCASSLGTDGYTFGSGTRLTVV.

This chain uses TRBV27 with TRBJ2-7, with D perhaps matching TRBD1 (6 bases). Trimming removed 0 bases from V and 3 bases from J, with 15 bases in between. The germline CDR1 and CDR2 sequences are MNHEY and SMNVEV (reference sequence). The CDR3 spans 16 residues. The CDR3 nucleotides read TGTGCCAGCAGTTTATCCCGGACAGACCGCGGCTACGAGCAGTACTTC. Translated: CASSLSRTDRGYEQYF.

In nucleotides, the CDR3 is TGTGCCAGCAGCTTGTCAGGGTTGTCCTACGAGCAGTACTTC. As protein: CASSLSGLSYEQYF. V is TRBV7-2 and J is TRBJ2-7, with D tentatively TRBD1 (5 bases). This CDR3 has 14 residues. Germline assignment: CDR1 SGHTA and CDR2 FQGNSA. V was pared by 3 bases and J by 1 base, with 10 bases between. Based on the CDR3 plus reference TRBV7-2 and TRBJ2-7, the full variable domain is GAGVSQSPSNKVTEKGKDVELRCDPISGHTALYWYRQSLGQGLEFLIYFQGNSAPDKSGLPSDRFSAERTGGSVSTLTIQRTQQEDSAVYLCASSLSGLSYEQYFGPGTRLTVT.

This rearrangement joins TRBV6-4 to TRBJ2-3, with D perhaps TRBD1 (6 bases). Germline-derived CDR1 and CDR2 are MRHNA and SNTAGT. The CDR3 spans 13 residues. V was shortened by 4 bases and J by 4 bases, with 9 bases between the two germline ends. The CDR3 reads CASSAGEADTQYF. The CDR3 DNA reads as TGTGCCAGCAGTGCAGGGGAAGCAGATACGCAGTATTTT.

This chain uses TRBV14 with TRBJ1-3; D call uncertain. The V end was cut by 1 base, the J end by 0 bases, with 13 bases between. The germline V gene encodes CDR1 SGHDN and CDR2 FVKESK. The CDR3 has 17 amino acids. The CDR3 region has the DNA TGTGCCAGCAGCCAAGGACCGTACCAAAGCTCTGGAAACACCATATATTTT. Translated, it gives CASSQGPYQSSGNTIYF.

The gene calls are TRBV4-2 and TRBJ2-5, with a tentative D call TRBD1 (5 bases). The CDR3 has 14 amino acids. Germline V gene data show CDR1 as LGHNA and CDR2 as YNFKEQ. V lost 1 base, J lost 5 bases, and 11 bases lay in between. In DNA, the CDR3 is TGTGCCAGCAGCCAAGGATGGGGCGGTGAGACCCAGTACTTC. Amino acids: CASSQGWGGETQYF.

This chain links TRBV4-2 with TRBJ2-1; 8 bases match TRBD2. Germline CDR1 and CDR2: LGHNA and YNFKEQ. CDR3 length: 15 residues. Losses at the gene ends were 4 bases for V and 6 bases for J; bases not matched to a gene: 8. CDR3 DNA sequence: TGTGCCAGCAGCCGCACTAGCGGCGGGGCCAATGAGCAGTTCTTC. This sequence encodes CASSRTSGGANEQFF.

V gene TRBV15 combines with J gene TRBJ2-2, with 8 bases lining up with TRBD1. J gave up 3 bases and V 6 bases, and 6 bases lay outside the gene matches. The germline V gene encodes CDR1 LNHNV and CDR2 YYDKDF (reference sequence). This CDR3 has 15 amino acids. The CDR3: CATRDWTGYTGELFF. Here the CDR3 DNA reads TGTGCCACCAGAGATTGGACAGGGTACACCGGGGAGCTGTTTTTT.

The count of this clonotype is one. The chain recombines TRBV27 with TRBJ2-7, with D perhaps being TRBD1 or TRBD2 (5 bases each). Trimming removed 6 bases from V and 0 bases from J, with 18 bases in between. The CDR3 totals 16 residues. Germline CDR1 MNHEY, CDR2 SMNVEV (reference sequence). The CDR3 nucleotides read TGTGCCAGCAGCCCATCCCGAGGGGAAACCTCCTACGAGCAGTACTTC. It encodes CASSPSRGETSYEQYF.

The chain carries TRBV7-8 and TRBJ1-3; D remains ambiguous. CDR1 and CDR2 from the germline V gene are SGHVS and FQNEAQ. V lost 5 bases to trimming and J lost 2 bases, with 7 bases between them. This CDR3 contains 13 residues. CDR3 coding DNA: TGTGCCAGCAGCGATGGGACTGGAAACACCATATATTTT. Translating it yields CASSDGTGNTIYF.